One TCR beta chain is described in this entry. The CDR3 spans 14 residues. The V gene end was trimmed by 3 bases and the J gene end by 3 bases; junction bases not matched to a gene: 6. CDR1 and CDR2 from the germline V gene are DFQATT and SNEGSKA (reference sequence). Assay used: immunoSEQ multiplex PCR; TCRdb lists only in-frame clones, some missing. This sample has about 40,000 clones, with more than 90% found just once. These data originate in a study of blood T cell repertoires in COVID-19. The clonotype comes from a woman aged 80 or older with acute or convalescent COVID-19. The V gene is TRBV20-1, the J gene TRBJ1-2; 8 bases are a match to TRBD1. Material: peripheral blood. Here the CDR3 DNA reads TGCAGTGCTAGTAATACAGGGGGGGACTATGGCTACACCTTC. Its translation: CSASNTGGDYGYTF.